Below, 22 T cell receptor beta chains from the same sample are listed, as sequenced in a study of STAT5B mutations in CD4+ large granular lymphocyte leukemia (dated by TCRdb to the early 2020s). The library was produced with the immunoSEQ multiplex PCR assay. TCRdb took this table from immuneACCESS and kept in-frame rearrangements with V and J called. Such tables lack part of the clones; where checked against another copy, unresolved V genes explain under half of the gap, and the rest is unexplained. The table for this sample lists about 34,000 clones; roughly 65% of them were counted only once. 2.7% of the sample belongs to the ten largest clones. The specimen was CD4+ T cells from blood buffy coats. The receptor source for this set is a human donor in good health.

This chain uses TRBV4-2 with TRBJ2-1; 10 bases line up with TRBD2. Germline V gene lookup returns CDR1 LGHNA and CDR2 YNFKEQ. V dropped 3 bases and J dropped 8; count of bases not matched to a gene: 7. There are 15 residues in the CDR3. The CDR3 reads CASSQAAGGPHEQFF. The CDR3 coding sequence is TGTGCCAGCAGCCAGGCAGCGGGGGGGCCCCATGAGCAGTTCTTC.

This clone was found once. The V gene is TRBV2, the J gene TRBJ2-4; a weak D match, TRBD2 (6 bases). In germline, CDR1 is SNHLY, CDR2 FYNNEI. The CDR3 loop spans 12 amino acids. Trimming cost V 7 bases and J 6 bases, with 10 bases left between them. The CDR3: CASKRELNIQYF. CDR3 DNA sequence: TGTGCCAGCAAACGGGAGCTAAACATTCAGTACTTC.

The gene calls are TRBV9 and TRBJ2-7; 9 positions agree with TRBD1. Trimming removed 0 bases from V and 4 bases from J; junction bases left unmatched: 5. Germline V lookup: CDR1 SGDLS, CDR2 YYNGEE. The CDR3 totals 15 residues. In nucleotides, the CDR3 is TGTGCCAGCAGCGTAGCCGGGACAGGGTTATACGAGCAGTACTTC. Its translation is CASSVAGTGLYEQYF.

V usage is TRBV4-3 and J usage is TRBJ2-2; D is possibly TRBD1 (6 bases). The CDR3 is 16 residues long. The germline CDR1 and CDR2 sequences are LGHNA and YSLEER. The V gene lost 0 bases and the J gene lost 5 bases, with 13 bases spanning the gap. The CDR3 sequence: CASSQEGASSTGELFF. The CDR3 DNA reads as TGCGCCAGCAGCCAAGAGGGGGCTAGTTCGACCGGGGAGCTGTTTTTT.

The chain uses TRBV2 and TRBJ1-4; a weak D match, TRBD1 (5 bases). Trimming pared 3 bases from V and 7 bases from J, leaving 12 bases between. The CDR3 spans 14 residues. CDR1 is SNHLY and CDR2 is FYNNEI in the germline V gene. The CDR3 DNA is TGTGCCAGCAGTGAGGGGGTTTTGGGTGAAAAACTGTTTTTT. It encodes CASSEGVLGEKLFF.

The CDR3 DNA reads as TGCGCCAGCAGGGGGCTAGCCAAAAACATTCAGTACTTC. It translates to CASRGLAKNIQYF. J is TRBJ2-4 and V is TRBV4-1, with D possibly being TRBD1 (5 bases). V was pared by 6 bases and J by 0 bases, with 6 bases between. The CDR3 covers 13 residues. The germline V gene encodes CDR1 MGHRA and CDR2 YSYEKL.

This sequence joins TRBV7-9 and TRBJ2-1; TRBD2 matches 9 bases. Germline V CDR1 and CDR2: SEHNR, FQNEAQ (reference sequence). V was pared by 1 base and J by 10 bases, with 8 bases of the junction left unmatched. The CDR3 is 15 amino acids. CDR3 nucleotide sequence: TGTGCCAGCAGCTTAGAAGCGGGGGGCCCCAGGGAGCAGTTCTTC. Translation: CASSLEAGGPREQFF.

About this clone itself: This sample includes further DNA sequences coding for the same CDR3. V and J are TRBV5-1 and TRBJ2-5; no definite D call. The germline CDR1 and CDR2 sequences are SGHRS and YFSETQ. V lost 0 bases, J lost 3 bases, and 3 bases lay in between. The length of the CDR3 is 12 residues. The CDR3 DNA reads TGCGCCAGCAGCTTGGAAGAAGAGACCCAGTACTTC. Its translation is CASSLEEETQYF.

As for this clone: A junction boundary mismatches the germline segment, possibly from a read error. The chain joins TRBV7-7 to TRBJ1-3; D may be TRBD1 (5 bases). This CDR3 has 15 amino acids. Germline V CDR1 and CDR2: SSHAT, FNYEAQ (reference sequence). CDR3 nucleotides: TGTGCTAGCAGCCCCGGGGGTCTCTCTGGAAACACCATATATTTT. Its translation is CASSPGGLSGNTIYF.

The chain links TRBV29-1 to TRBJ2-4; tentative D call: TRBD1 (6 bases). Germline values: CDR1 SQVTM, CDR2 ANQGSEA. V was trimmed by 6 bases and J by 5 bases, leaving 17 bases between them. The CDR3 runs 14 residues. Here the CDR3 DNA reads TGCAGCGTCAAACAGGGTTATAAGCAAAACATTCAGTACTTC. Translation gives CSVKQGYKQNIQYF.

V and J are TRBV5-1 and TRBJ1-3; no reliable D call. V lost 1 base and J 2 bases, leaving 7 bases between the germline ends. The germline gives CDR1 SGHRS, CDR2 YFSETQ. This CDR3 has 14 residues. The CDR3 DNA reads TGCGCCAGCAGCTTGAGCGGGGCTGGAAACACCATATATTTT. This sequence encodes CASSLSGAGNTIYF. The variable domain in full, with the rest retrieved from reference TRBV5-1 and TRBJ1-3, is KAGVTQTPRYLIKTRGQQVTLSCSPISGHRSVSWYQQTPGQGLQFLFEYFSETQRNKGNFPGRFSGRQFSNSRSEMNVSTLELGDSALYLCASSLSGAGNTIYFGEGSWLTVV.

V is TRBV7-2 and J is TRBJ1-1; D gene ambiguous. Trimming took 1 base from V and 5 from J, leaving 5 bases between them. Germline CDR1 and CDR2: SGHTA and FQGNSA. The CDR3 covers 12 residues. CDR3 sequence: CASSLGLTEAFF. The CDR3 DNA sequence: TGTGCCAGCAGCTTAGGGCTGACTGAAGCTTTCTTT.

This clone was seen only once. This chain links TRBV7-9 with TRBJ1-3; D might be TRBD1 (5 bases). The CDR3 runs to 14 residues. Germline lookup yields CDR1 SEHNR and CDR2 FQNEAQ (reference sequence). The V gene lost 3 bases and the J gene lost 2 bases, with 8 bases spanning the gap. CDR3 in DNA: TGTGCCAGCAGCTTTACAGGTCCTGGAAACACCATATATTTT. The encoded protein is CASSFTGPGNTIYF.

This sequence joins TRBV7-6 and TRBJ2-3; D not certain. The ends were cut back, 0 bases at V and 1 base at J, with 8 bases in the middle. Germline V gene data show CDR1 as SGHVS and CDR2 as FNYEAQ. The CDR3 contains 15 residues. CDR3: CASSLAPTRTDTQYF. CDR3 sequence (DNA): TGTGCCAGCAGCTTAGCGCCTACTCGCACAGATACGCAGTATTTT.

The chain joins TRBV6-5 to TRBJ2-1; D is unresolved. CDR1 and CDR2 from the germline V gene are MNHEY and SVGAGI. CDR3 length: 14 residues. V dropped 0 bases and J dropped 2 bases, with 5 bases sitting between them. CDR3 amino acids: CASSYSLPYNEQFF. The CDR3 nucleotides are TGTGCCAGCAGTTACTCTTTGCCCTACAATGAGCAGTTCTTC.

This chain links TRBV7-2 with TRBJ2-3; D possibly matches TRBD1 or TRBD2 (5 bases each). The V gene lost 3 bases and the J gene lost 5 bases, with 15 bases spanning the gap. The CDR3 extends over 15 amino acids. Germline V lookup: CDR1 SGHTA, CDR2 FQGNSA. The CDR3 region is CASSFQGVGEDTQYF. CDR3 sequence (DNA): TGTGCCAGCAGCTTTCAGGGAGTCGGGGAAGATACGCAGTATTTT.

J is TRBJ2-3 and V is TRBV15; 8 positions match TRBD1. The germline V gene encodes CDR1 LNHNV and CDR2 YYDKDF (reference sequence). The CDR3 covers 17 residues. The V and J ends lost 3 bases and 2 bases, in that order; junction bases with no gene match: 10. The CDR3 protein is CATSSLPGTGFTDTQYF. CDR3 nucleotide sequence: TGTGCCACCAGCAGCCTCCCAGGGACAGGATTCACAGATACGCAGTATTTT.

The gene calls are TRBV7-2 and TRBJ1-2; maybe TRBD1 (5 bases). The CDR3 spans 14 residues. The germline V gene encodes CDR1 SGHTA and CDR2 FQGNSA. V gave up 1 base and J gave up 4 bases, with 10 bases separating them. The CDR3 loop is CASSLVAGSYGYTF. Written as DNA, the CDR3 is TGTGCCAGCAGCTTAGTGGCAGGGTCCTATGGCTACACCTTC.

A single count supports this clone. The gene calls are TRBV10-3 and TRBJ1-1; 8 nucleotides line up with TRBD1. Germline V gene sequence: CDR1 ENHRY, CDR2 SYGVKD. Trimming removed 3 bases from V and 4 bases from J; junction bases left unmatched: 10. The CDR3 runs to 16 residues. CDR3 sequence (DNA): TGTGCCATCAGTGAAGGGTCAGGGGGCCGGAGCACTGAAGCTTTCTTT. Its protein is CAISEGSGGRSTEAFF.

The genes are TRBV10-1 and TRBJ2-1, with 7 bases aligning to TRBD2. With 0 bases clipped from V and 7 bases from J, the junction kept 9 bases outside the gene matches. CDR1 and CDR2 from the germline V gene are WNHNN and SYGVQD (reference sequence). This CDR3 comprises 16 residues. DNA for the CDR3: TGCGCCAGCAGTGAGTCCGTACTAGCGATAAGAAATGAGCAGTTCTTC. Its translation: CASSESVLAIRNEQFF.

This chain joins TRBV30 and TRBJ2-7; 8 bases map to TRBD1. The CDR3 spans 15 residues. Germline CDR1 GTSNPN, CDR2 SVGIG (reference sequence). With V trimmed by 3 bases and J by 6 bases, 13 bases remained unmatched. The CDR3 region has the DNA TGTGCCTGGAGAGAGACAGGGGCCCTCGCGGTCGAGCAGTACTTC. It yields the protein CAWRETGALAVEQYF. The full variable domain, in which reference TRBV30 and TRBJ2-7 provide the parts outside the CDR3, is SQTIHQWPATLVQPVGSPLSLECTVEGTSNPNLYWYRQAAGRGLQLLFYSVGIGQISSEVPQNLSASRPQDRQFILSSKKLLLSDSGFYLCAWRETGALAVEQYFGPGTRLTVT.

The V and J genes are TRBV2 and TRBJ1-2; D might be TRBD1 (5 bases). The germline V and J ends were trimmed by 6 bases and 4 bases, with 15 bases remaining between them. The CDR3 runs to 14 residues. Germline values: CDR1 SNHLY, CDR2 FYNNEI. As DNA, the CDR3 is TGTGCCAGCAGGAAAACAGGCGGGGGCTATGGCTACACCTTC. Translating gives CASRKTGGGYGYTF.